A selection of T cell receptor beta chains follows, all from one sample in a study of blood T cell repertoires in COVID-19. Repertoires were generated with immunoSEQ multiplex PCR, while TCRdb's copy carries only in-frame clones and drops some. This sample has some 190,000 clones, with roughly 80% found just once. Material: peripheral blood. These receptors all come from a woman between 40 and 55 years old with COVID-19, enrolled during active disease. The CDR3 runs from the conserved cysteine through the conserved F or W. Fields, in order: D gene, clone size, J gene, V gene, CDR3 protein, CDR3 DNA. A D gene is named only where the DNA matches it firmly. Clone size is not always given. Where it is, it says once, few, many or a class for expanded clones.

D: NA
size: NA
J: TRBJ1-5
V: TRBV6-1
CDR3: CASSEGQIQPQHF
DNA: TGTGCCAGCAGTGAGGGCCAGATTCAGCCCCAGCATTTT

D: NA
size: once
J: TRBJ1-1
V: TRBV27
CDR3: CASSSQRDTEAFF
DNA: TGTGCCAGCAGCAGTCAGAGGGACACTGAAGCTTTCTTT

D: TRBD1
size: few
J: TRBJ1-1
V: TRBV7-3
CDR3: CASSASTGTEAFF
DNA: TGTGCCAGCAGCGCTTCGACAGGGACGGAAGCTTTCTTT

D: NA
size: NA
J: TRBJ2-7
V: TRBV4-1
CDR3: CASSRKTTTENSYEQYF
DNA: TGCGCCAGCAGCCGAAAGACGACTACGGAAAACTCCTACGAGCAGTACTTC

D: NA
size: NA
J: TRBJ1-1
V: TRBV7-9
CDR3: CASTLEHREPFF
DNA: TGTGCCAGCACCCTCGAACACAGGGAACCTTTCTTT

D: TRBD1
size: NA
J: TRBJ1-2
V: TRBV6-6
CDR3: CASTNGQGGGYTF
DNA: TGTGCCAGCACCAACGGACAGGGGGGTGGCTACACCTTC

D: TRBD1
size: NA
J: TRBJ1-1
V: TRBV12-3/TRBV12-4
CDR3: CASSLQGDTEAFF
DNA: TGTGCCAGCAGTTTGCAGGGGGACACTGAAGCTTTCTTT

D: NA
size: NA
J: TRBJ2-5
V: TRBV9
CDR3: CASSLLGRSETQYF
DNA: TGTGCCAGCAGCCTCCTCGGGAGATCGGAGACCCAGTACTTC

D: TRBD1
size: NA
J: TRBJ1-5
V: TRBV5-6
CDR3: CASSLWTGTNQPQHF
DNA: TGTGCCAGCAGCCTCTGGACAGGGACAAATCAGCCCCAGCATTTT

D: NA
size: NA
J: TRBJ1-2
V: TRBV21-1
CDR3: CASSKAGCGYTF
DNA: TGTGCCAGCAGCAAGGCGGGGTGTGGCTACACCTTC

D: TRBD2
size: once
J: TRBJ2-2
V: TRBV14
CDR3: CASSRRTGLAGSPNTGELFF
DNA: TGTGCCAGCAGCCGACGGACGGGACTAGCGGGTTCACCGAACACCGGGGAGCTGTTTTTT

D: TRBD1
size: NA
J: TRBJ1-2
V: TRBV18
CDR3: CASSPQVGGVDYGYTF
DNA: TGTGCCAGCTCACCCCAGGTAGGGGGCGTAGACTATGGCTACACCTTC

D: TRBD2
size: NA
J: TRBJ2-1
V: TRBV18
CDR3: CASSPASGGRGAEQFF
DNA: TGTGCCAGCTCACCGGCTTCGGGCGGGAGAGGGGCTGAGCAGTTCTTC

D: TRBD2
size: few
J: TRBJ2-4
V: TRBV2
CDR3: CASSEELAGGNIQYF
DNA: TGTGCCAGCAGTGAAGAGCTAGCGGGGGGAAACATTCAGTACTTC

D: TRBD2
size: NA
J: TRBJ2-3
V: TRBV9
CDR3: CASSVISGGTDTQYF
DNA: TGTGCCAGCAGCGTAATTAGCGGGGGGACAGATACGCAGTATTTT

D: NA
size: NA
J: TRBJ1-1
V: TRBV14
CDR3: CASSQDAGNTEAFF
DNA: TGTGCCAGCAGCCAAGATGCGGGGAACACTGAAGCTTTCTTT

D: NA
size: NA
J: TRBJ1-1
V: TRBV4-1
CDR3: CASSQVYNTEAFF
DNA: TGCGCCAGCAGCCAAGTTTATAACACTGAAGCTTTCTTT

D: NA
size: NA
J: TRBJ2-1
V: TRBV6-5
CDR3: CASSYNSDNEQFF
DNA: TGTGCCAGCAGTTATAATAGCGACAATGAGCAGTTCTTC

D: NA
size: NA
J: TRBJ2-5
V: TRBV7-9
CDR3: CASSLVGGLRQETQYF
DNA: TGTGCCAGCAGCTTAGTGGGTGGACTGAGACAAGAGACCCAGTACTTC

D: NA
size: NA
J: TRBJ2-2
V: TRBV5-4
CDR3: CASSLLDTTGELFF
DNA: TGTGCCAGCAGCCTCCTGGACACTACCGGGGAGCTGTTTTTT

D: NA
size: NA
J: TRBJ2-5
V: TRBV30
CDR3: CAWSRQGVGGETQYF
DNA: TGTGCCTGGAGTAGGCAGGGCGTGGGAGGTGAGACCCAGTACTTC

D: TRBD1
size: NA
J: TRBJ2-6
V: TRBV30
CDR3: CALGGRSNSGANVLTF
DNA: TGTGCCTTAGGGGGCAGGTCGAATTCTGGGGCCAACGTCCTGACTTTC

D: TRBD1
size: few
J: TRBJ2-2
V: TRBV7-9
CDR3: CASSGQGINTGELFF
DNA: TGTGCCAGCAGCGGACAGGGGATCAACACCGGGGAGCTGTTTTTT

D: NA
size: few
J: TRBJ1-5
V: TRBV4-1
CDR3: CASSPGEEANQPQHF
DNA: TGCGCCAGCAGCCCCGGGGAAGAGGCCAATCAGCCCCAGCATTTT

D: TRBD1
size: NA
J: TRBJ1-1
V: TRBV18
CDR3: CASSPQDRGSNTEAFF
DNA: TGTGCCAGCTCACCACAGGACAGGGGTTCGAACACTGAAGCTTTCTTT

D: NA
size: NA
J: TRBJ1-5
V: TRBV9
CDR3: CASSLKEGQPQHF
DNA: TGTGCCAGCAGCCTGAAAGAGGGTCAGCCCCAGCATTTT

D: TRBD1
size: NA
J: TRBJ1-2
V: TRBV6-5
CDR3: CASSRDRNYGYTF
DNA: TGTGCCAGCAGTCGGGACAGAAACTATGGCTACACCTTC

D: NA
size: NA
J: TRBJ2-3
V: TRBV19
CDR3: CASATRESTDTQYF
DNA: TGTGCCAGCGCCACGAGGGAGTCCACAGATACGCAGTATTTT

D: TRBD2
size: NA
J: TRBJ2-7
V: TRBV18
CDR3: CASSPHGTSWEQYF
DNA: TGTGCCAGCTCACCACACGGGACTAGCTGGGAGCAGTACTTC

D: TRBD2
size: NA
J: TRBJ2-1
V: TRBV7-9
CDR3: CASSLEGGSYNEQFF
DNA: TGTGCCAGCAGCTTAGAGGGAGGGTCATACAATGAGCAGTTCTTC

D: TRBD1
size: few
J: TRBJ1-5
V: TRBV29-1
CDR3: CSVGTGVNQPQHF
DNA: TGCAGCGTTGGGACAGGGGTCAATCAGCCCCAGCATTTT

D: NA
size: NA
J: TRBJ1-1
V: TRBV29-1
CDR3: CSVYRPPVSAFF
DNA: TGCAGCGTTTACCGCCCTCCGGTATCAGCTTTCTTT

D: NA
size: NA
J: TRBJ1-2
V: TRBV18
CDR3: CASSPPGRTDSNYGYTF
DNA: TGTGCCAGCTCACCACCGGGCAGGACGGACTCTAACTATGGCTACACCTTC

D: NA
size: few
J: TRBJ2-5
V: TRBV20-1
CDR3: CSAVEETQYF
DNA: TGCAGTGCTGTCGAAGAGACCCAGTACTTC

D: NA
size: once
J: TRBJ1-5
V: TRBV19
CDR3: CASNRDNFYQPQHF
DNA: TGTGCCAGTAACCGGGACAATTTCTATCAGCCCCAGCATTTT

D: NA
size: NA
J: TRBJ1-2
V: TRBV7-6
CDR3: CASSLGGDYGYTF
DNA: TGTGCCAGCAGCTTAGGGGGGGACTATGGCTACACCTTC

D: NA
size: NA
J: TRBJ1-2
V: TRBV2
CDR3: CASSARTVTFYGYTF
DNA: TGTGCCAGCAGCGCCCGGACAGTAACATTCTATGGCTACACCTTC

D: TRBD1
size: NA
J: TRBJ1-5
V: TRBV27
CDR3: CASSLGGQHNQPQHF
DNA: TGTGCCAGCAGTTTAGGGGGACAGCACAATCAGCCCCAGCATTTT

D: TRBD1
size: once
J: TRBJ1-2
V: TRBV5-1
CDR3: CASSLGTGIYGYTF
DNA: TGCGCCAGCAGCCTCGGGACAGGGATCTATGGCTACACCTTC

D: NA
size: NA
J: TRBJ1-1
V: TRBV15
CDR3: CATSRGFIGEHTEAFF
DNA: TGTGCCACCAGCAGGGGCTTTATAGGGGAACACACTGAAGCTTTCTTT

D: NA
size: NA
J: TRBJ2-7
V: TRBV3-1/TRBV3-2
CDR3: CASSPSVAVPYEQYF
DNA: TGTGCCAGCAGCCCGAGTGTGGCGGTACCCTACGAGCAGTACTTC

D: NA
size: NA
J: TRBJ1-2
V: TRBV6-5
CDR3: CASSGQNYGYTF
DNA: TGTGCCAGCAGCGGACAGAACTATGGCTACACCTTC

D: TRBD2
size: NA
J: TRBJ2-7
V: TRBV3-1/TRBV3-2
CDR3: CASSRIAGGAYEQYF
DNA: TGTGCCAGCAGCCGTATAGCGGGGGGGGCCTACGAGCAGTACTTC

D: TRBD2
size: NA
J: TRBJ2-1
V: TRBV11-2
CDR3: CASSFDRGGDYNEQFF
DNA: TGTGCCAGCAGCTTCGACCGGGGGGGCGATTACAATGAGCAGTTCTTC

D: NA
size: NA
J: TRBJ2-3
V: TRBV12-5
CDR3: CASGHGGRGTDTQYF
DNA: TGTGCTAGTGGCCACGGGGGACGGGGCACAGATACGCAGTATTTT

D: NA
size: NA
J: TRBJ1-5
V: TRBV9
CDR3: CASSVTDSNQPQHF
DNA: TGTGCCAGCAGCGTCACAGATAGCAATCAGCCCCAGCATTTT

D: NA
size: NA
J: TRBJ1-3
V: TRBV3-1/TRBV3-2
CDR3: CASSQSRGSGNTIYF
DNA: TGTGCCAGCAGCCAAAGCCGGGGCTCTGGAAACACCATATATTTT

D: NA
size: NA
J: TRBJ2-1
V: TRBV5-1
CDR3: CASSTPSTAVGDEQFF
DNA: TGCGCCAGCAGCACCCCCTCTACCGCGGTAGGCGATGAGCAGTTCTTC

D: NA
size: once
J: TRBJ2-1
V: TRBV19
CDR3: CASSIRTQGVDNEQFF
DNA: TGTGCCAGTAGTATCCGTACGCAGGGTGTGGACAATGAGCAGTTCTTC

D: NA
size: NA
J: TRBJ1-5
V: TRBV28
CDR3: CASSLVGATQPQHF
DNA: TGTGCCAGCAGTTTAGTAGGGGCGACTCAGCCCCAGCATTTT

D: NA
size: NA
J: TRBJ1-2
V: TRBV2
CDR3: CASEESGGYGYTF
DNA: TGTGCCAGCGAAGAATCGGGGGGCTATGGCTACACCTTC

D: TRBD1
size: NA
J: TRBJ1-2
V: TRBV7-2
CDR3: CASSPDRGEGYTF
DNA: TGTGCCAGCAGCCCCGACAGGGGGGAGGGCTACACCTTC

D: TRBD2
size: NA
J: TRBJ2-5
V: TRBV3-1/TRBV3-2
CDR3: CASSQRAGGGTRETQYF
DNA: TGTGCCAGCAGCCAGAGGGCCGGGGGGGGAACGAGAGAGACCCAGTACTTC

D: NA
size: once
J: TRBJ2-5
V: TRBV7-2
CDR3: CASRLDGASRKTQYF
DNA: TGTGCCAGCAGGTTAGATGGGGCCTCTAGGAAGACCCAGTACTTC

D: NA
size: NA
J: TRBJ1-4
V: TRBV12-3/TRBV12-4
CDR3: CASSFGQAEKLFF
DNA: TGTGCCAGCAGTTTTGGGCAGGCCGAAAAACTGTTTTTT